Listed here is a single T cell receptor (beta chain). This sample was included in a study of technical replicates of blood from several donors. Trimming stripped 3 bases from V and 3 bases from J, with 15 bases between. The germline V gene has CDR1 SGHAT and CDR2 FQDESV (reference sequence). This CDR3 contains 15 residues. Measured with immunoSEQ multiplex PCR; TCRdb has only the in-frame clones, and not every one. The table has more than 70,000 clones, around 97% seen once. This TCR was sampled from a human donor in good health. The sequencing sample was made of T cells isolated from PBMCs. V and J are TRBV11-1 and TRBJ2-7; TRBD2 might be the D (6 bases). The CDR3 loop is CASSFLGRGVYEQYF. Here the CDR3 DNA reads TGTGCCAGCAGCTTCCTCGGGCGCGGGGTCTACGAGCAGTACTTC.